A single sample is the source of the 18 T cell receptor beta chains below, sequenced in a study of control samples from healthy donors and cancer patients. Some clones are missing from TCRdb's copy, which holds only in-frame ones; the method was immunoSEQ multiplex PCR. The sample consists of 75,000 to 95,000 clones, about 88% of them appearing once. The sequenced sample consisted of blood. These receptors were obtained from a woman between 45 and 60 years old in good health.

The CDR3 DNA reads TGTGCCAGCAGCTTAGCGGGGCCTTCCTACGAGCAGTACTTC. Its translation is CASSLAGPSYEQYF. The chain joins TRBV5-4 to TRBJ2-7; 7 nucleotides line up with TRBD2. Germline V lookup: CDR1 SGHNT, CDR2 YYREEE (reference sequence). V lost 2 bases to trimming and J lost 1 base; unmatched junction nucleotides: 3. The CDR3 spans 14 residues.

The chain uses TRBV3-1 (or the pseudogene TRBV3-2) and TRBJ2-4; possible D gene TRBD2, 5 bases. This CDR3 is 13 amino acids long. The germline V and J ends were trimmed by 4 bases and 9 bases, with 13 bases remaining between them. Looked up from germline, CDR1 is LGHDT and CDR2 is YNNKEL (reference sequence). CDR3 region: CASSREGSGIQYF. The CDR3 DNA reads TGTGCCAGCAGCCGAGAGGGAAGCGGCATTCAGTACTTC.

V gene TRBV11-2 combines with J gene TRBJ1-4; D unresolved. This CDR3 comprises 13 residues. Trimming stripped 1 base from V and 8 bases from J, with 8 bases between. Germline CDR1 is SGHAT and CDR2 is FQNNGV. The CDR3 reads CASSLARWEKLFF. The CDR3 DNA reads as TGTGCCAGCAGCTTAGCCCGGTGGGAAAAACTGTTTTTT.

This sequence joins TRBV12-3 or TRBV12-4 and TRBJ2-2; D is unresolved. CDR3 length equals 13 residues. V gave up 3 bases and J gave up 2 bases, with 4 bases separating them. The chain's CDR3 is CASSFRNTGELFF. In DNA, the CDR3 is TGTGCCAGCAGTTTTAGAAACACCGGGGAGCTGTTTTTT.

This clone occurred a few times. The CDR3 bases are TGTGCCAGCAGCACCCGACCTCTGGGTGAGCAGTTCTTC. Translated: CASSTRPLGEQFF. The V call is TRBV6-5, the J call TRBJ2-1; unclear D gene. V shed 6 bases and J shed 9 bases, with 15 bases lying between them. The CDR3 loop spans 13 amino acids. Germline V gives CDR1 MNHEY, CDR2 SVGAGI.

This clone was picked up a small number of times. The chain carries TRBV2 and TRBJ1-1; no firm D call. The CDR3 covers 14 residues. Per the germline V gene, CDR1 is SNHLY and CDR2 is FYNNEI. The V end was cut by 2 bases, the J end by 2 bases, with 9 bases between. CDR3 protein: CASSERTSNTEAFF. DNA of the CDR3: TGTGCCAGCAGTGAAAGAACATCTAACACTGAAGCTTTCTTT.

The chain employs TRBV5-6 and TRBJ2-3, with 10 bases matching TRBD2. Germline trimming cut 4 bases from V and 1 base from J; bases unmatched to any gene: 3. The CDR3 is 15 residues long. Germline CDR1 and CDR2: SGHDT and YYEEEE. This CDR3 is CASSLAGVGTDTQYF. Here the CDR3 DNA reads TGTGCCAGCAGCCTAGCGGGGGTGGGCACAGATACGCAGTATTTT.

The chain carries TRBV4-2 and TRBJ2-1; D unclear. CDR1 LGHNA and CDR2 YNFKEQ come from the germline V gene. V shed 0 bases and J shed 4 bases, with 7 bases lying between them. This CDR3 is 14 amino acids long. The CDR3, as DNA: TGTGCCAGCAGCCAAGATAGGATGTACAATGAGCAGTTCTTC. It encodes CASSQDRMYNEQFF.

This clone was counted only a few times. This chain joins TRBV2 and TRBJ1-3; maybe TRBD1 (5 bases). The CDR3 sequence is 13 residues long. V gave up 4 bases and J gave up 3 bases, with 7 bases separating them. CDR1 and CDR2 from the germline V gene are SNHLY and FYNNEI. The CDR3 DNA reads TGTGCCAGCAGTGGACAGTTTGGAAACACCATATATTTT. This sequence encodes CASSGQFGNTIYF.

This clone appeared a single time. The rearrangement links TRBV6-6 to TRBJ1-4, with D perhaps TRBD1 (5 bases). Trimming took off 2 bases at V and 8 bases at J, with 12 bases between the two ends. The CDR3 is made up of 14 amino acids. Germline V gives CDR1 MNHNY, CDR2 SVGAGI (reference sequence). CDR3 amino acids: CASSYPSDREKLFF. Here the CDR3 DNA reads TGTGCCAGCAGTTACCCCTCTGACAGAGAAAAACTGTTTTTT.

The rearrangement uses TRBV28 and TRBJ1-3; maybe TRBD1 (5 bases). This CDR3 spans 16 amino acids. The germline CDR1 and CDR2 sequences are MDHEN and SYDVKM. Trimming removed 7 bases at V and 0 bases at J, with 16 bases between. CDR3 nucleotide sequence: TGTGCCAGCATTGATCGGGGCCGGGACTCTGGAAACACCATATATTTT. It is translated as CASIDRGRDSGNTIYF.

The chain uses TRBV14 and TRBJ1-5, with D possibly TRBD1 on 5 matching bases. CDR3 length equals 12 residues. Germline CDR1 SGHDN, CDR2 FVKESK. The V end was cut by 6 bases, the J end by 11 bases, with 14 bases between. This CDR3 reads CASRADGTSQHF. CDR3 nucleotide sequence: TGTGCCAGCAGGGCCGACGGGACGTCCCAGCATTTT. The complete variable domain, with remaining parts taken from reference TRBV14 and TRBJ1-5, reads EAGVTQFPSHSVIEKGQTVTLRCDPISGHDNLYWYRRVMGKEIKFLLHFVKESKQDESGMPNNRFLAERTGGTYSTLKVQPAELEDSGVYFCASRADGTSQHFGDGTRLSIL.

The chain carries TRBV25-1 and TRBJ2-1; 11 nucleotides align to TRBD1. Germline values: CDR1 MGHDK, CDR2 SYGVNS. There are 14 residues in the CDR3. V trimming: 5 bases; J trimming: 7 bases; junction bases outside the gene matches: 4. CDR3 residues: CASSPDRGRNEQFF. In DNA form, the CDR3 reads TGTGCCAGCAGTCCGGACAGGGGGCGAAATGAGCAGTTCTTC.

V and J are TRBV29-1 and TRBJ2-3; D call uncertain. This CDR3 has 10 residues. V dropped 3 bases and J dropped 6 bases, with 4 bases sitting between them. CDR1 is SQVTM, CDR2 ANQGSEA, per germline. The CDR3 coding sequence is TGCAGCGTTGATGGCGATACGCAGTATTTT. Translated: CSVDGDTQYF.

The chain is built from TRBV7-9 and TRBJ1-2; TRBD1 aligns across 7 bases. Germline CDR1 reads SEHNR; CDR2 reads FQNEAQ (reference sequence). V dropped 4 bases and J dropped 3; count of bases not matched to a gene: 11. CDR3 length: 16 amino acids. The CDR3: CASSSRPGTDDYGYTF. In nucleotides, the CDR3 is TGTGCCAGCAGCTCACGCCCCGGGACAGACGACTATGGCTACACCTTC.

This clone was observed once. CDR3 nucleotide sequence: TGTGCCAGCAGCCAAGTCTCAGACAGGGTGGATGGCTACACCTTC. Translation gives CASSQVSDRVDGYTF. This chain joins TRBV4-2 and TRBJ1-2, with 7 bases lining up with TRBD1. The germline gives CDR1 LGHNA, CDR2 YNFKEQ. This CDR3 has 15 amino acids. With V trimmed by 1 base and J by 6 bases, 8 bases remained unmatched.

A word on this clone: The junction shows a germline mismatch at one end, possibly a read error. The rearrangement links TRBV5-1 to TRBJ2-1; a possible D gene is TRBD1 (6 bases). The CDR3 contains 12 residues. In germline, CDR1 is SGHRS, CDR2 YFSETQ. CDR3 DNA sequence: TGCGCCAGCAGCTTGGGGACAGAGAGAGAGATCTTC. This codes for CASSLGTEREIF.

The chain links TRBV10-3 to TRBJ1-3, with TRBD1 as a possible D gene (6 bases). Germline CDR1 and CDR2: ENHRY and SYGVKD. The CDR3 contains 20 residues. Between the trimmed V and J ends, which lost 2 bases and 3 bases, there was a span of 26 bases. DNA of the CDR3: TGTGCCATCAGTGAGGCGACAGGCTCTTCAATCTATAGTGGTGGAAACACCATATATTTT. Translated, it gives CAISEATGSSIYSGGNTIYF.